This record concerns one T cell receptor beta chain sequence. The antigen is undetermined. The CDR3 covers 14 residues. Germline CDR1 is SEHNR and CDR2 is FQNEAQ (reference sequence). The V gene lost 1 base and the J gene lost 4 bases, with 10 bases spanning the gap. The sample originates from a study of OX40 agonist ivuxolimab in advanced cancers. Study context: Two patients with cutaneous melanoma and one with hepatocellular carcinoma, three in total, showed partial responses.

Study-level findings and limits: Researchers report that CD8+ T cells had, on average, more expanded clones than CD4+.

The assay was immunoSEQ multiplex PCR, and TCRdb's table has in-frame clones only and misses some. The sample includes approximately 91,000 clones, roughly 89% of them seen just once. The sequence was collected from an adult with an advanced solid tumor such as melanoma, head and neck, liver or kidney cancer. The sample here was CD4+ or CD8+ T cells sorted from blood, taken in a trial of the OX40 agonist ivuxolimab. The V call is TRBV7-9, the J call TRBJ1-1; a weak D match, TRBD1 (5 bases). The CDR3 loop reads CASSLGGAITEAFF. In nucleotides, the CDR3 is TGTGCCAGCAGCTTAGGAGGGGCGATCACTGAAGCTTTCTTT.